What follows are 19 T cell receptor beta chains derived from one specimen sequenced in a study of Ad26.COV2.S vaccination and SARS-CoV-2 variants. Stated treatment: some 20 received Ad26.COV2.S at low or high dose, single or two shots; a few received placebo; per-sample allocation not given. Sampling took place 63 days after the first vaccine or placebo injection. Clones were read by immunoSEQ multiplex PCR, and TCRdb kept only the in-frame ones, dropping some. The repertoire has about 440,000 clones, 90% of them found once; the top ten carry around 4.5%. The sequences come from peripheral blood, collected in a trial of Ad26.COV2.S vaccine versus placebo. The receptors shown here come from a person between 18 and 65 years old who received the Ad26.COV2.S COVID-19 vaccine or a placebo.

V usage is TRBV7-9 and J usage is TRBJ2-2; 10 bases agree with TRBD2. The CDR3 sequence is 17 residues long. Germline CDR1 SEHNR, CDR2 FQNEAQ (reference sequence). J was trimmed by 0 bases and V by 7 bases; bases with no gene match: 8. In DNA form, the CDR3 reads TGTGCCAGCACCCTTAGCGGGAGGCATTCGAACACCGGGGAGCTGTTTTTT. The encoded protein is CASTLSGRHSNTGELFF.

The CDR3 loop reads CASSLGLGGVSVGGYTF. Here the CDR3 DNA reads TGTGCCAGCAGCTTAGGGTTGGGGGGGGTCTCAGTAGGAGGCTACACCTTC. V usage is TRBV7-8 and J usage is TRBJ1-2; D is possibly TRBD1 (5 bases). The V end lost 1 base, the J end lost 8 bases, and 23 bases lay between the germline ends. This CDR3 has 17 amino acids. Germline loops: CDR1 SGHVS, CDR2 FQNEAQ.

The chain couples TRBV10-3 to TRBJ1-2; D is ambiguous. The V and J ends lost 2 bases and 13 bases respectively, with 11 bases between them. The CDR3 runs 11 residues. In germline, CDR1 is ENHRY, CDR2 SYGVKD. CDR3 bases: TGTGCCATCAGTGAGGGCGGCCGTAGCACCTTC. As protein: CAISEGGRSTF.

This chain links TRBV5-5 with TRBJ2-3, with D possibly TRBD2 on 5 matching bases. The germline V gene has CDR1 SGHKS and CDR2 YYEKEE (reference sequence). V lost 4 bases to trimming and J lost 0 bases, with 12 bases between them. The CDR3 is 15 residues long. The CDR3: CASSLPLASTDTQYF. The CDR3 coding sequence is TGTGCCAGCAGCCTACCGCTAGCTAGCACAGATACGCAGTATTTT.

Only one count was recorded for this clone. CDR3 nucleotide sequence: TGTGCCACCCAACGGGACGGGACCGGGGAGCTGTTTTTT. It specifies CATQRDGTGELFF. The genes are TRBV15 and TRBJ2-2, with D possibly being TRBD1 or TRBD2 (5 bases each). The CDR3 consists of 13 residues. Looked up from germline, CDR1 is LNHNV and CDR2 is YYDKDF (reference sequence). V lost 8 bases and J lost 5, with 12 bases in between. The full variable domain, in which reference TRBV15 and TRBJ2-2 provide the parts outside the CDR3, is DAMVIQNPRYQVTQFGKPVTLSCSQTLNHNVMYWYQQKSSQAPKLLFHYYDKDFNNEADTPDNFQSRRPNTSFCFLDIRSPGLGDTAMYLCATQRDGTGELFFGEGSRLTVL.

V gene TRBV5-1 combines with J gene TRBJ1-5; D is ambiguous. This CDR3 is 14 amino acids long. Trimming left V 2 bases short and J 3 bases short, with 9 bases between. The germline gives CDR1 SGHRS, CDR2 YFSETQ. The CDR3 sequence: CASSFGPDNQPQHF. CDR3 sequence (DNA): TGCGCCAGCAGCTTTGGACCGGACAATCAGCCCCAGCATTTT. The variable domain in full, with the rest retrieved from reference TRBV5-1 and TRBJ1-5, is KAGVTQTPRYLIKTRGQQVTLSCSPISGHRSVSWYQQTPGQGLQFLFEYFSETQRNKGNFPGRFSGRQFSNSRSEMNVSTLELGDSALYLCASSFGPDNQPQHFGDGTRLSIL.

The chain recombines TRBV7-9 with TRBJ2-3, with D tentatively TRBD1 (6 bases). Per the germline V gene, CDR1 is SEHNR and CDR2 is FQNEAQ (reference sequence). This CDR3 is 13 amino acids long. Trimming pared 1 base from V and 4 bases from J, leaving 6 bases between. The CDR3 is CASSLEGADTQYF. CDR3 sequence (DNA): TGTGCCAGCAGCTTAGAGGGGGCAGATACGCAGTATTTT.

Of note for this clone: The same CDR3 also results from other DNA sequences found in this sample. The chain has TRBV19 and TRBJ2-6; D unclear. CDR1 and CDR2 from the germline V gene are LNHDA and SQIVND (reference sequence). The V end lost 0 bases, the J end lost 2 bases, and 5 bases lay between the germline ends. This CDR3 is 15 amino acids long. This chain's CDR3 is CASSIDRTGANVLTF. CDR3 DNA: TGTGCCAGTAGTATAGATAGGACTGGGGCCAACGTCCTGACTTTC.

This chain joins TRBV3-1 (or the pseudogene TRBV3-2) and TRBJ1-6, with D unclear. The ends were cut back, 2 bases at V and 6 bases at J, with 14 bases in the middle. The CDR3 covers 16 residues. Germline V CDR1 and CDR2: LGHDT, YNNKEL (reference sequence). CDR3 loop: CASSQRWESPNSPLHF. The CDR3 DNA follows: TGTGCCAGCAGCCAAAGATGGGAAAGCCCTAATTCACCCCTCCACTTT.

The chain is built from TRBV6-5 and TRBJ1-3, with TRBD1 matching over 8 bases. Germline CDR1 and CDR2: MNHEY and SVGAGI. CDR3 length: 13 residues. J was trimmed by 3 bases and V by 10 bases; bases with no gene match: 5. For the CDR3, the DNA is TGTGCCATCGGGACAGGCAATGGAAACACCATATATTTT. Encoded protein: CAIGTGNGNTIYF.

The chain is built from TRBV5-4 and TRBJ2-7; D gene uncertain. The V gene's germline CDR1 is SGHNT and CDR2 YYREEE (reference sequence). This CDR3 spans 14 amino acids. Between the trimmed V and J ends, which lost 0 bases and 2 bases, there was a span of 9 bases. The DNA for the CDR3 is TGTGCCAGCAGCTTGGACAAAACTCCCTACGAGCAGTACTTC. This codes for CASSLDKTPYEQYF.

The J gene is TRBJ1-2, the V gene TRBV18, with D possibly TRBD1 on 6 matching bases. The CDR3 length is 15 residues. Trimming took 6 bases from V and 2 from J, leaving 16 bases between them. CDR1 KGHSH and CDR2 LQKENI come from the germline V gene. The CDR3 bases are TGTGCCAGCTCCCCGGAGGGGGGCGCGAACTATGGCTACACCTTC. The encoded protein is CASSPEGGANYGYTF.

This sequence joins TRBV7-9 and TRBJ2-1; no definite D call. This CDR3 comprises 15 residues. Trimming took off 4 bases at V and 0 bases at J, with 10 bases between the two ends. CDR1 is SEHNR and CDR2 is FQNEAQ in the germline V gene (reference sequence). DNA of the CDR3: TGTGCCAGCAGCTCCCTCGCTGGCTCCTACAATGAGCAGTTCTTC. It encodes CASSSLAGSYNEQFF.

V and J are TRBV19 and TRBJ1-1; possibly TRBD1 for D (5 bases). The CDR3 is 13 residues long. Germline-derived CDR1 and CDR2 are LNHDA and SQIVND (reference sequence). Trimming took off 6 bases at V and 3 bases at J, with 11 bases between the two ends. DNA of the CDR3: TGTGCCAGTAGCGACTGGGGGTACACTGAAGCTTTCTTT. Protein sequence: CASSDWGYTEAFF. Based on the CDR3 plus reference TRBV19 and TRBJ1-1, the full variable domain is DGGITQSPKYLFRKEGQNVTLSCEQNLNHDAMYWYRQDPGQGLRLIYYSQIVNDFQKGDIAEGYSVSREKKESFPLTVTSAQKNPTAFYLCASSDWGYTEAFFGQGTRLTVV.

The chain uses TRBV19 and TRBJ1-5; the D is unclear. Germline V CDR1 and CDR2: LNHDA, SQIVND (reference sequence). The ends were cut back, 5 bases at V and 4 bases at J, with 12 bases in the middle. The CDR3 extends over 14 amino acids. Here the CDR3 DNA reads TGTGCCAGTAGTCTTACCTGGGCTAATCAGCCCCAGCATTTT. It encodes CASSLTWANQPQHF.

Of note for this clone: The same CDR3 can be traced to other DNA sequences in this sample. CDR3 nucleotide sequence: TGTGCCAGCAGCCTACTAGCGGGAGCGCCCTACGAGCAGTACTTC. Translated: CASSLLAGAPYEQYF. J is TRBJ2-7 and V is TRBV7-2, with 11 bases aligning to TRBD2. This CDR3 spans 15 amino acids. Germline CDR1 reads SGHTA; CDR2 reads FQGNSA. V lost 5 bases to trimming and J lost 2 bases; unmatched junction nucleotides: 5.

The chain couples TRBV3-1 (or the pseudogene TRBV3-2) to TRBJ2-1; TRBD2 agrees at 9 bases. CDR3 length: 18 amino acids. Germline V gene sequence: CDR1 LGHDT, CDR2 YNNKEL (reference sequence). V shed 1 base, J shed 0 bases, and the junction held 7 bases outside the gene matches. Written as DNA, the CDR3 is TGTGCCAGCAGCCAAGTCGCGGGAGGGCAGAGCTCCTACAATGAGCAGTTCTTC. Its protein is CASSQVAGGQSSYNEQFF.

V is TRBV19 and J is TRBJ2-7; TRBD2 aligns across 8 bases. Germline assignment: CDR1 LNHDA and CDR2 SQIVND (reference sequence). The CDR3 extends over 14 amino acids. Trimming cost V 3 bases and J 5 bases; bases outside gene matches: 6. The chain's CDR3 is CASSIRAGDHEQYF. The DNA for the CDR3 is TGTGCCAGTAGTATCAGAGCGGGAGACCACGAGCAGTACTTC.

This chain connects TRBV6-5 to TRBJ1-1, with D possibly being TRBD1 (5 bases). The germline V and J ends were trimmed by 5 bases and 10 bases, with 14 bases remaining between them. This CDR3 comprises 12 residues. Germline CDR1 and CDR2: MNHEY and SVGAGI. CDR3 in amino acids: CASSRGGSTAFF. CDR3 nucleotides: TGTGCCAGCAGTCGGGGGGGGAGCACAGCTTTCTTT.